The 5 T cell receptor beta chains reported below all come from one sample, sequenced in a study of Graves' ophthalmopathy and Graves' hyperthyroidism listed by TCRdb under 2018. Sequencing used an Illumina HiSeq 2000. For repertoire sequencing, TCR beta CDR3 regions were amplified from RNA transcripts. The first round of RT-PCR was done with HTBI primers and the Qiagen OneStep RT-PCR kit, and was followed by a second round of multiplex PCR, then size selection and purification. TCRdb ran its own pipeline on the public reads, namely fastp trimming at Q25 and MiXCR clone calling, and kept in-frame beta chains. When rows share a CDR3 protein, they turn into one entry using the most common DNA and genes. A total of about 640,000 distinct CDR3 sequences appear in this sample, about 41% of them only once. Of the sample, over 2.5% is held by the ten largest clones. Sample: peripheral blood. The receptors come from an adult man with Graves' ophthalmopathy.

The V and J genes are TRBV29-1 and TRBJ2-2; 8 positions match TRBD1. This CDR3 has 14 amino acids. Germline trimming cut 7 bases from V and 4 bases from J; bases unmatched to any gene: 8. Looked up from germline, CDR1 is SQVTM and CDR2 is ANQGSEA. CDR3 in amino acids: CSGWTGTATGELFF. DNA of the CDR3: TGCAGCGGATGGACAGGGACAGCCACCGGGGAGCTGTTTTTT.

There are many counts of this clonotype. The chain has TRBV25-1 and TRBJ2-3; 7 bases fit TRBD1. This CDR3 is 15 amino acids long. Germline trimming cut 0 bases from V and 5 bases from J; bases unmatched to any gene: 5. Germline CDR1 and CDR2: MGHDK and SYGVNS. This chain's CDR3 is CASSEYTGVGDTQYF. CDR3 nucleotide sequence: TGTGCCAGCAGTGAATATACAGGGGTGGGAGATACGCAGTATTTT.

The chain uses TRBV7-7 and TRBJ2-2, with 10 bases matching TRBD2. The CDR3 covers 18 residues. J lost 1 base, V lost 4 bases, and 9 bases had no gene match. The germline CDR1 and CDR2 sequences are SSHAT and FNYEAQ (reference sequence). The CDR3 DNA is TGTGCCAGCAGCTGGACTAGCGGCAACCCGAAGAACACCGGGGAGCTGTTTTTT. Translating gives CASSWTSGNPKNTGELFF.

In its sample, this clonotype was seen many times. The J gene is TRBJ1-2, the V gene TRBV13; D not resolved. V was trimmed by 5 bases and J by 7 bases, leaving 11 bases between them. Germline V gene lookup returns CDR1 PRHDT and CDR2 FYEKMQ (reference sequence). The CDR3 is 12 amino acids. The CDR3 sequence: CASSPTIGGYTF. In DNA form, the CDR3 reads TGTGCCAGCAGCCCGACGATTGGTGGCTACACCTTC.

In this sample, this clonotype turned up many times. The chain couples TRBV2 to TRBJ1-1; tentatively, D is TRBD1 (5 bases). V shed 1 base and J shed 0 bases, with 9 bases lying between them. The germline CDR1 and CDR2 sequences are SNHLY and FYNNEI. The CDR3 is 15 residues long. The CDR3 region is CASSEVRGVNTEAFF. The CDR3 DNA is TGTGCCAGCAGTGAAGTTCGGGGCGTGAACACTGAAGCTTTCTTT.